The present entry profiles one T cell receptor (beta chain) with its context. Its antigen is still unknown. This sample is drawn from a study of cytomegalovirus exposure and HLA in healthy donors. PCR involved 60 Vbeta and 13 Jbeta primers. The table came from immunoSEQ multiplex PCR; TCRdb's copy has only in-frame clones and leaves some out. This table holds some 180,000 clones, 77% found once. V lost 5 bases and J 2 bases, leaving 17 bases between the germline ends. The CDR3 spans 16 residues. Germline assignment: CDR1 PRHDT and CDR2 FYEKMQ (reference sequence). Study results and limitations: Later examination showed HLA-associated TCR beta chains had greater clonal expansion than equally common others.

The chain carries TRBV13 and TRBJ2-3; D is possibly TRBD2 (6 bases). The receptor comes from a woman aged 55-69 years in good health and CMV-seropositive. Sequenced input: PBMCs. The chain's CDR3 is CASSAYRDSTTDTQYF. In DNA form, the CDR3 reads TGTGCCAGCAGCGCCTACCGGGACTCAACCACAGATACGCAGTATTTT.